This TCR beta chain comes out of a study of shared clonotypes between healthy human individuals. Of note for this clone: Its antigen is as yet unknown.

The study, taken as a whole, reports: Few donors limited the genetic and exposure-history diversity represented.

The method was immunoSEQ multiplex PCR; TCRdb's version includes in-frame clones alone and lacks a portion of them. Here the sample spans 550,000 to 750,000 clones, about 91% being singletons. This CDR3 spans 12 amino acids. The V gene's germline CDR1 is SGHNT and CDR2 YYREEE (reference sequence). V was trimmed by 4 bases and J by 9 bases, leaving 14 bases between them. Naive CD8 cells lacked CD45RO and underwent positive selection for CCR7, leaving out terminally differentiated effector memory CD45RA+ cells. Sample: naive CD8+ T cells sorted from blood. This clonotype was sampled from a man aged 30-40 years in good health. This sequence joins TRBV5-4 and TRBJ2-7; D unclear. The CDR3 here is CASSTQVSGQYF. For the CDR3, the DNA is TGTGCCAGCAGCACCCAGGTCTCGGGGCAGTACTTC.